This T cell receptor beta chain originates from a study of shared clonotypes between healthy human individuals. In this sample, this clone turned up once. The same CDR3 can be traced to other DNA sequences in this sample. The CDR3 contains 14 residues. Trimming took off 0 bases at V and 0 bases at J, with 3 bases between the two ends. The germline gives CDR1 SGHRS, CDR2 YFSETQ. Assay used: immunoSEQ multiplex PCR; TCRdb lists only in-frame clones, some missing. Among roughly 2,300,000 clones listed, just under 95% were seen once. The source of this sequence is a man between 18 and 35 years old in good health. Some clones in this sample may be carry-over from other donors' samples. V gene TRBV5-1 combines with J gene TRBJ2-2, with unresolved D. Sequenced: naive CD4+ T cells from PBMCs. Stated subset: CD45RA+ positively selected. CDR3 protein: CASSLGSNTGELFF. For the CDR3, the DNA is TGCGCCAGCAGCTTGGGTTCGAACACCGGGGAGCTGTTTTTT.